This TCR beta chain was identified in a study of long-term antiretroviral therapy in people with HIV. Overall study results and limits: Relative to control repertoires, HIV repertoires exhibited narrower CDR3 length ranges.

Comment on this clone: As yet, its antigen is unknown.

Every one of the donors gave at least one pre-ART PBMC sample and at least two post-ART PBMC samples. Germline CDR1 is LNHDA and CDR2 is SQIVND (reference sequence). This CDR3 is 17 amino acids long. The ends were cut back, 1 base at V and 4 bases at J, with 19 bases in the middle. With survey level as its setting, the immunoSEQ assay was v3.0. Some clones are missing from TCRdb's copy, which holds only in-frame ones; the method was immunoSEQ multiplex PCR. The sample lists tens of thousands of clones, about 94% seen once, with about 9.4% in the top ten. Sequenced material: unsorted PBMCs, taken 6.2 years after starting antiretroviral therapy. V is TRBV19 and J is TRBJ1-2; the D is unclear. The TCR sequence derives from a man in his forties with HIV. The chain's CDR3 is CASSIAFMAEASYGYTF. CDR3 nucleotide sequence: TGTGCCAGTAGTATAGCTTTTATGGCAGAGGCGTCCTATGGCTACACCTTC.